This paragraph reports one TCR beta chain. Assay runs were performed at deep level. Replicate PCRs for sorted subsets used approximately 190 ng DNA; this equaled tens of thousands of T cell genomes. TCRdb's table, derived via immunoSEQ multiplex PCR, lists solely in-frame clones and lacks some. The sample consists of some 2.1 million clones, 95% of them appearing once. Germline CDR1 reads MNHNY; CDR2 reads SVGAGI (reference sequence). This CDR3 contains 15 residues. Trimming at V came to 2 bases and at J to 3 bases, leaving 3 bases not matched to a gene. This record comes from a study of shared clonotypes between healthy human individuals. In the study overall: The people who gave samples were a couple of women and a few men aged 18 to 49.

The receptor comes from a young man in good health. Sequenced material: naive CD4+ T cells sorted from blood. Subset of the sample: CD45RA+ positively selected. The chain combines TRBV6-6 with TRBJ2-3; 9 bases are shared with TRBD2. CDR3 sequence reads: CASSYQAGGTDTQYF. In nucleotides, the CDR3 is TGTGCCAGCAGTTACCAAGCGGGAGGAACAGATACGCAGTATTTT.